This T cell receptor (beta chain) was identified in a study of beta chain features in type 1 diabetes. Purities over 98% were achieved in all sorted populations. Expressed TCRB transcripts were sequenced, since all the RNA that had been isolated was reverse transcribed. Only in-frame clones appear in the TCRdb table, and some are missing; sequencing was by immunoSEQ multiplex PCR. The table shows approximately 170,000 clones, with 9% to 10% occurring only once. This clone was seen a few times. The CDR3 sequence is 16 residues long. The J segment lost 4 bases and the V segment lost 0 bases, leaving 6 bases of the junction unmatched. Looked up from germline, CDR1 is MGHRA and CDR2 is YSYEKL.

The chain links TRBV4-1 to TRBJ1-2; 9 nucleotides match TRBD1. The sequence was collected from a woman aged 18-29 years in good health. Sequencing was performed on central memory CD4+ T cells from blood. The CDR3 loop reads CASSQEGTGIAYGYTF. The CDR3 DNA reads as TGCGCCAGCAGCCAAGAAGGGACAGGGATCGCCTATGGCTACACCTTC.